This TCR beta chain was documented in a study of shared clonotypes between healthy human individuals. Whole-study context: Used for every donor were three CD4 naive, three CD4 memory, two CD8 naive and one CD8 memory plate.

In the authors' methods: Owing to the provision of junction-only sequences devoid of quality scores by immunoSEQ, filtering differed. Clones were sequenced by immunoSEQ multiplex PCR, and TCRdb holds only the in-frame ones, with some missing. V and J calls and clone size come straight from that table; D and trimming were deduced from the DNA. The table records around 640,000 clones, 95% to 97% of them present only once. This clone was counted a single time. Its antigen is currently unknown. Naive CD8 isolation took CD45RO-negative cells positively selected for CCR7 and excluded terminally differentiated effector memory CD45RA+ cells. General study points: The authors sampled blood alone, and tissue repertoires likely differ.

Trimming shortened V by 3 bases and J by 3 bases, and 6 bases separated the two germline ends. The CDR3 contains 14 residues. From germline, CDR1 is SGHAT and CDR2 FQNNGV. The receptor comes from a woman aged 25-40 years in good health. Sequences were obtained from naive CD8+ T cells sorted from blood. This rearrangement joins TRBV11-2 to TRBJ2-6; tentatively, D is TRBD2 (5 bases). CDR3 DNA: TGTGCCAGCAGCTTGGCGGGTGGGGCCAACGTCCTGACTTTC. It specifies CASSLAGGANVLTF.